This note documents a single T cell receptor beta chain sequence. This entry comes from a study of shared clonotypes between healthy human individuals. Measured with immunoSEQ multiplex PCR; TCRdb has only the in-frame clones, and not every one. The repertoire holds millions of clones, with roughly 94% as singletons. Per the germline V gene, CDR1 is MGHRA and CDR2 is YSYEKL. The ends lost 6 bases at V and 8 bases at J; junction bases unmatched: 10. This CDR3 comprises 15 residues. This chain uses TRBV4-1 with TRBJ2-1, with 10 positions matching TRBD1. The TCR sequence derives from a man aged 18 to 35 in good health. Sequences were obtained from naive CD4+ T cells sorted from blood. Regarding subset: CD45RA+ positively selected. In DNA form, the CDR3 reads TGCGCCAGCAGTCGCCGGGACAGGGGCCAGGATGAGCAGTTCTTC. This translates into CASSRRDRGQDEQFF.